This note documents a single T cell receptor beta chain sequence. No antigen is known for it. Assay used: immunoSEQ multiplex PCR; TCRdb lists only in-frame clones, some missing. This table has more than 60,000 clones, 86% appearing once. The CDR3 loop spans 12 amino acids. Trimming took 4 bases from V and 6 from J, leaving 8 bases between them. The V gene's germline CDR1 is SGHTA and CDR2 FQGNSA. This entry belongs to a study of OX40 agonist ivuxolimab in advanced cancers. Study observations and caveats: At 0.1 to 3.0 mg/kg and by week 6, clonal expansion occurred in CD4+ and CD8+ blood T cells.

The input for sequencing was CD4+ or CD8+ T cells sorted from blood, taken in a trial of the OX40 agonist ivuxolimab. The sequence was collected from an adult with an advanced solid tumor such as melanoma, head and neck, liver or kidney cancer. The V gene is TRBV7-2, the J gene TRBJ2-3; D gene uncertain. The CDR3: CASSSSGDTQYF. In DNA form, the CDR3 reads TGTGCCAGCAGCTCTAGTGGGGATACGCAGTATTTT.